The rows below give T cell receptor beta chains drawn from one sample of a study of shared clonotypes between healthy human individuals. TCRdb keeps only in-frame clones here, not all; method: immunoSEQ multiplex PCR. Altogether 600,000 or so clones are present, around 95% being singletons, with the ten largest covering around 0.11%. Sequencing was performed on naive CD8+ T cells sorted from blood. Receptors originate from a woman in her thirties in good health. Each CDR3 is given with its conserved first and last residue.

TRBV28 CASSLGSHHEQYF
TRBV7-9 CASRPGSGHEQYF
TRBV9 CASSVGGGLSNEQYF
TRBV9 CASSADSTINYGYTF
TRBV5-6 CASSPMILAGGSYNEQFF
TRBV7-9 CASSFLVYEQYF
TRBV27 CASSLNPETYEQYF
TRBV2 CASSETGALGEQFF
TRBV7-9 CASSGPTGGNDYEQYF
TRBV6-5 CASGKQGFTYEQYF
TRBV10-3 CAIKGGEVASSYNEQFF
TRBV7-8 CASSSDRRGTEAFF
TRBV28 CASSLPPGGTLHEQYF
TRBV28 CASSRPQGAEQYF
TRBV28 CASSLIMNTEAFF
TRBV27 CASSGAGTYEQYF
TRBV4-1 CASSRQPGTRPYEQYF
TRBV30 CAWSGPPIVYLFF
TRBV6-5 CASTEGPGGPDTQYF
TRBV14 CASSQDLGTGFHEQYF
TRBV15 CATSRDWSYNEQFF
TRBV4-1 CASSQGDGGYEQYF
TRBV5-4 CASRGGRGTEAFF
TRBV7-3 CASSPLIPLAGGANEQFF
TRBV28 CASSLLRRGEHEQYF
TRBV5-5 CASSPWTGSYEQYF
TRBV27 CASSLSLVGKETQYF
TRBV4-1 CASSQYFASTQYF
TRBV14 CASSEETTDTQYF
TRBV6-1 CASFGDTEAFF
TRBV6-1 CASSEARGGRGFEQYF
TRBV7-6 CASSLSNIAGAGYEQYF
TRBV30 CAWSVSSGAHEQYF
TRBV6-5 CASSYSSFGREAEAFF
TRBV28 CASLGLASYEQFF
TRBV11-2 CASSKTTYEQYF
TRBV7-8 CASSLAAGARDEQFF
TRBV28 CASSLGEDPGTQYF
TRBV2 CASRLTFSSYNEQFF
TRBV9 CASSYGLAGDMQYF
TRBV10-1 CASGLAGDSYDTQYF
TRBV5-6 CASSGQGAYEQYF
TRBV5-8 CASSLSRGRINEQYF
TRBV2 CASSEGQRTYEQYF
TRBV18 CASSPPGLFYEQYF
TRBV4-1 CASSQRETGGTDGYTF
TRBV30 CAWSDTGNEQYF
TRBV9 CASSPGLGGARDTQYF
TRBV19 CASSSHPSYEQYF
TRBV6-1 CASSEFGSTEAFF
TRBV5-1 CASSLFTAGTETGELFF
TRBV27 CASSLGNTEAFF
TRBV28 CASRKPGLASSYEQYF
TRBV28 CASSLLGRAGNTIYF
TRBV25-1 CASSDFGETEAFF
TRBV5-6 CASSFGGPGEQYF
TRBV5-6 CASSLLLREGISTDTQYF
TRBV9 CASSARRISPDTQYF
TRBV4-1 CASSTRLAGDFGELFF